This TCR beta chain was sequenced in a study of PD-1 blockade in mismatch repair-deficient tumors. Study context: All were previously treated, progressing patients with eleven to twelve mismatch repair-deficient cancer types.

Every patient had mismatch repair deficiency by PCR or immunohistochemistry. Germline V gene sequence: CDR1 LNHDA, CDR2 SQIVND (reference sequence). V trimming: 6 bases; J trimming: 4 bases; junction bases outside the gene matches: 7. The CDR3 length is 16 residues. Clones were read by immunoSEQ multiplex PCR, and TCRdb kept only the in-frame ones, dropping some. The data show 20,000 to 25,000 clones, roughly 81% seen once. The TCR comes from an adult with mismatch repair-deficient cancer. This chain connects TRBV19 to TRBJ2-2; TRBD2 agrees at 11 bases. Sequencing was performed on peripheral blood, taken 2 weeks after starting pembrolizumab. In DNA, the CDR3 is TGTGCCAGTAGGATTAGCGGGAGGGCCACCACCGGGGAGCTGTTTTTT. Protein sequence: CASRISGRATTGELFF. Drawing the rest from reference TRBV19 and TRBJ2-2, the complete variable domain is DGGITQSPKYLFRKEGQNVTLSCEQNLNHDAMYWYRQDPGQGLRLIYYSQIVNDFQKGDIAEGYSVSREKKESFPLTVTSAQKNPTAFYLCASRISGRATTGELFFGEGSRLTVL.